The 30 T cell receptor beta chains below come from one sample, sequenced in a study of T-cell memory formation after mild COVID-19. A single record per CDR3 protein comes from TCRdb applying MiXCR to the 5' RACE reads. This table holds roughly 300,000 distinct CDR3 sequences, approximately 8% found once. The sequenced sample consisted of PBMCs or a T cell subset sorted from them (not recorded which). These receptors were obtained from a man between 18 and 35 years old who had mild COVID-19 (a few samples of this study predate the infection). Cell type and time point are not known.

The gene calls are TRBV28 and TRBJ2-3; possible D gene TRBD1, 5 bases. V lost 11 bases to trimming and J lost 2 bases, with 20 bases between them. The germline CDR1 and CDR2 sequences are MDHEN and SYDVKM. There are 15 residues in the CDR3. The CDR3: CAGQGQAADTDTQYF. The CDR3 DNA reads TGTGCCGGGCAGGGTCAGGCGGCGGACACAGATACGCAGTATTTT. The entire variable domain, with the rest obtained from reference TRBV28 and TRBJ2-3, is as follows: DVKVTQSSRYLVKRTGEKVFLECVQDMDHENMFWYRQDPGLGLRLIYFSYDVKMKEKGDIPEGYSVSREKKERFSLILESASTNQTSMYLCAGQGQAADTDTQYFGPGTRLTVL.

In this sample, this clonotype turned up a few times. The rearrangement uses TRBV12-3 or TRBV12-4 and TRBJ1-1; 7 positions agree with TRBD1. V trimming: 7 bases; J trimming: 5 bases; junction bases outside the gene matches: 7. This CDR3 is 13 amino acids long. CDR3 nucleotides: TGTGCCAGCAACCACAGGGGAGGAACTGAAGCTTTCTTT. Amino acid sequence: CASNHRGGTEAFF.

The V and J genes are TRBV12-3 or TRBV12-4 and TRBJ2-3; possibly TRBD2 for D (6 bases). This CDR3 is 13 amino acids long. With 4 bases removed from V and 8 bases from J, the gap between germline ends came to 13 bases. CDR3: CASSSGTSITQYF. In nucleotides, the CDR3 is TGTGCCAGCAGTTCGGGGACTTCCATTACGCAGTATTTT.

This chain links TRBV3-1 with TRBJ2-1; 7 nucleotides align to TRBD2. Germline values: CDR1 LGHDT, CDR2 YNNKEL (reference sequence). CDR3 length: 16 amino acids. V lost 0 bases, J lost 7 bases, and 9 bases stayed unmatched. CDR3: CASSQDPRGMGNEQFF. The CDR3 coding sequence is TGTGCCAGCAGCCAAGATCCGCGGGGGATGGGAAATGAGCAGTTCTTC.

The J gene is TRBJ2-7, the V gene TRBV7-8, with D perhaps TRBD2 (5 bases). Trimming removed 3 bases at V and 0 bases at J, with 6 bases between. Germline V gene sequence: CDR1 SGHVS, CDR2 FQNEAQ. The CDR3 runs 13 residues. This chain's CDR3 is CASSLGDSYEQYV. The DNA for the CDR3 is TGTGCCAGCAGCTTGGGAGACTCCTACGAGCAGTACGTC.

This clonotype appeared a few times. The chain combines TRBV11-1 with TRBJ2-1; D unclear. CDR3 length equals 11 residues. The ends were cut back, 0 bases at V and 13 bases at J, with 7 bases in the middle. The V gene's germline CDR1 is SGHAT and CDR2 FQDESV (reference sequence). The CDR3 coding sequence is TGTGCCAGCAGCTTAGCGGGAATTCAGTTCTTC. Its translation is CASSLAGIQFF. Full variable domain (outside the CDR3, taken from reference TRBV11-1 and TRBJ2-1): EAEVAQSPRYKITEKSQAVAFWCDPISGHATLYWYRQILGQGPELLVQFQDESVVDDSQLPKDRFSAERLKGVDSTLKIQPAELGDSAMYLCASSLAGIQFFGPGTRLTVL.

This clonotype was detected a few times. The V and J genes are TRBV7-9 and TRBJ1-4; a possible D gene is TRBD1 (5 bases). Looked up from germline, CDR1 is SEHNR and CDR2 is FQNEAQ (reference sequence). The CDR3 runs to 16 residues. Trimming removed 5 bases at V and 2 bases at J, with 15 bases between. CDR3 residues: CASSPPGSRTNEKLFF. In DNA form, the CDR3 reads TGTGCCAGCAGCCCACCAGGGAGTAGGACTAATGAAAAACTGTTTTTT. The full variable domain, rest sourced from reference TRBV7-9 and TRBJ1-4, is DTGVSQNPRHKITKRGQNVTFRCDPISEHNRLYWYRQTLGQGPEFLTYFQNEAQLEKSRLLSDRFSAERPKGSFSTLEIQRTEQGDSAMYLCASSPPGSRTNEKLFFGSGTQLSVL.

This clonotype turned up a few times. The J gene is TRBJ2-7, the V gene TRBV28; 10 positions match TRBD1. The CDR3 is 15 amino acids. V lost 6 bases to trimming and J lost 1 base; unmatched junction nucleotides: 6. The germline V gene has CDR1 MDHEN and CDR2 SYDVKM. The DNA of the CDR3 is TGTGCCAGCAGCTCCGGGACAGGGGTTTCCTACGAGCAGTACTTC. Protein: CASSSGTGVSYEQYF.

The chain recombines TRBV12-3 or TRBV12-4 with TRBJ1-4; 7 nucleotides agree with TRBD1. With 7 bases clipped from V and 8 bases from J, the junction kept 10 bases outside the gene matches. The CDR3 has 14 residues. CDR3 residues: CASTQDREDEKLFF. Written as DNA, the CDR3 is TGTGCCAGCACCCAAGACAGGGAGGACGAAAAACTGTTTTTT.

This clonotype came up many times. This sequence joins TRBV5-1 and TRBJ2-1, with TRBD1 matching over 8 bases. The CDR3 is 17 residues long. Per the germline V gene, CDR1 is SGHRS and CDR2 is YFSETQ. V shed 4 bases, J shed 8 bases, and the junction held 17 bases outside the gene matches. CDR3 loop: CASSLRSPGQGGDEQFF. The CDR3 DNA follows: TGCGCCAGCAGCCTTCGCTCCCCTGGACAGGGAGGAGATGAGCAGTTCTTC. The complete variable domain, with remaining parts taken from reference TRBV5-1 and TRBJ2-1, reads KAGVTQTPRYLIKTRGQQVTLSCSPISGHRSVSWYQQTPGQGLQFLFEYFSETQRNKGNFPGRFSGRQFSNSRSEMNVSTLELGDSALYLCASSLRSPGQGGDEQFFGPGTRLTVL.

Sample share makes this clonotype medium-sized. The chain recombines TRBV5-1 with TRBJ1-5; D is unresolved. Germline CDR1 is SGHRS and CDR2 is YFSETQ. With 1 base removed from V and 2 bases from J, the gap between germline ends came to 4 bases. The CDR3 loop spans 13 amino acids. The CDR3 DNA is TGCGCCAGCAGCTTGAACGGCAATCAGCCCCAGCATTTT. Protein sequence: CASSLNGNQPQHF.

The gene calls are TRBV3-1 and TRBJ2-2; 15 bases match TRBD2. Germline CDR1 is LGHDT and CDR2 is YNNKEL (reference sequence). This CDR3 region has 19 residues. The J segment lost 9 bases and the V segment lost 6 bases, leaving 17 bases of the junction unmatched. Here the CDR3 DNA reads TGTGCCAGCAGTCAGTCTCCGGGACTAGCGGGGGGACGTACCCGGGAGCTGTTTTTT. Protein: CASSQSPGLAGGRTRELFF.

The J gene is TRBJ1-5, the V gene TRBV29-1; D is ambiguous. Germline CDR1 SQVTM, CDR2 ANQGSEA. The CDR3 covers 13 residues. V shed 4 bases and J shed 3 bases, with 10 bases lying between them. The CDR3 DNA reads TGCAGCGTTGGGTTCGGAAACAATCAGCCCCAGCATTTT. Translating it yields CSVGFGNNQPQHF.

In this sample, this clonotype turned up a few times. This chain connects TRBV5-6 to TRBJ2-3, with 9 bases aligning to TRBD1. After removal of 4 bases from V and 10 bases from J, the junction contained 16 bases not matched to a gene. The CDR3 totals 16 residues. Germline-derived CDR1 and CDR2 are SGHDT and YYEEEE. In DNA, the CDR3 is TGTGCCAGCAGCCTGGCCGGGACAGGGTATGTCTCAGCGCAGTATTTT. Protein sequence: CASSLAGTGYVSAQYF. Supplemented by reference TRBV5-6 and TRBJ2-3, the full variable domain reads DAGVTQSPTHLIKTRGQQVTLRCSPKSGHDTVSWYQQALGQGPQFIFQYYEEEERQRGNFPDRFSGHQFPNYSSELNVNALLLGDSALYLCASSLAGTGYVSAQYFGPGTRLTVL.

This sequence joins TRBV12-3 or TRBV12-4 and TRBJ2-5; 11 nucleotides match TRBD2. The CDR3 runs 15 residues. The ends lost 6 bases at V and 5 bases at J; junction bases unmatched: 8. CDR3 in DNA: TGTGCCAGCAGGCCGGGACTAGCGGTCGAGGAGACCCAGTACTTC. It encodes CASRPGLAVEETQYF.

This clonotype was counted between two and nine times. J is TRBJ2-5 and V is TRBV5-6; TRBD2 matches 8 bases. Germline values: CDR1 SGHDT, CDR2 YYEEEE. The CDR3 covers 16 residues. Trimming at V came to 4 bases and at J to 5 bases, leaving 13 bases not matched to a gene. CDR3 bases: TGTGCCAGCAGCAGCACCCCGGGGGGGCCGGTCGAGACCCAGTACTTC. It codes for CASSSTPGGPVETQYF.

This clonotype showed up just a few times. This chain connects TRBV19 to TRBJ1-5; possible D gene TRBD1, 5 bases. Trimming pared 7 bases from V and 2 bases from J, leaving 18 bases between. This CDR3 region has 16 residues. Per the germline V gene, CDR1 is LNHDA and CDR2 is SQIVND (reference sequence). CDR3 sequence: CASNLIWGAGNQPQHF. CDR3 nucleotide sequence: TGTGCCAGTAACCTTATCTGGGGCGCGGGCAATCAGCCCCAGCATTTT.

The rearrangement links TRBV5-1 to TRBJ2-3; D gene unclear. The CDR3 runs 11 residues. CDR1 and CDR2 (germline): SGHRS, YFSETQ. V was pared by 1 base and J by 6 bases, with 3 bases between. The CDR3 bases are TGCGCCAGCAGCTTGTTGGATACGCAGTATTTT. Its protein product is CASSLLDTQYF.

The gene calls are TRBV5-6 and TRBJ2-5; 10 nucleotides line up with TRBD2. This CDR3 spans 15 amino acids. V lost 1 base and J lost 4; bases outside the gene matches: 4. Germline V gives CDR1 SGHDT, CDR2 YYEEEE. The CDR3, as DNA: TGTGCCAGCAGCTTGTCTAGCGGGGGCGGAGAGACCCAGTACTTC. It encodes CASSLSSGGGETQYF.

This clonotype showed up just once. The DNA for the CDR3 is TGTGCCAGCAGACCCACAAAAACAGGGCGCGGGGCCGGGGCCAACGTCCTGACTTTC. Protein: CASRPTKTGRGAGANVLTF. The chain employs TRBV6-5 and TRBJ2-6, with D possibly being TRBD1 or TRBD2 (6 bases each). CDR1 and CDR2 (germline): MNHEY, SVGAGI. V was shortened by 6 bases and J by 4 bases, with 25 bases between the two germline ends. This CDR3 contains 19 residues.

This clonotype was counted only a few times. The chain is built from TRBV7-2 and TRBJ2-1; no clear D gene. Germline assignment: CDR1 SGHTA and CDR2 FQGNSA. Deletions cut 8 bases from V and 4 bases from J, with 15 bases between. This CDR3 comprises 14 residues. CDR3 residues: CASFAGRAYNEQFF. The CDR3, as DNA: TGTGCCAGCTTCGCCGGACGGGCTTACAATGAGCAGTTCTTC.

This clonotype was observed a handful of times. The genes are TRBV2 and TRBJ2-3; D is unresolved. V dropped 4 bases and J dropped 4 bases, with 3 bases sitting between them. This CDR3 spans 11 amino acids. Germline V lookup: CDR1 SNHLY, CDR2 FYNNEI. The CDR3 sequence: CASSASDTQYF. The CDR3 coding sequence is TGTGCCAGCAGTGCCTCAGATACGCAGTATTTT.

This clonotype has just a few counts. The chain employs TRBV6-5 and TRBJ2-7; D gene uncertain. The CDR3 length is 13 residues. V lost 8 bases to trimming and J lost 1 base, with 12 bases between them. CDR1 MNHEY and CDR2 SVGAGI come from the germline V gene. The CDR3, as DNA: TGTGCCAGCGCCACCCCAAATTCCTACGAGCAGTACTTC. Its translation is CASATPNSYEQYF.

Many counts were recorded for this clonotype. The rearrangement uses TRBV5-4 and TRBJ2-1; D possibly corresponds to TRBD2 (5 bases). CDR1 is SGHNT, CDR2 YYREEE, per germline (reference sequence). There are 13 residues in the CDR3. The germline V and J ends were trimmed by 4 bases and 9 bases, with 14 bases remaining between them. DNA of the CDR3: TGTGCCAGCAGCGGAGACTATCCGAGTGAGCAGTTCTTC. Protein sequence: CASSGDYPSEQFF.

The gene calls are TRBV6-5 and TRBJ2-1; D ambiguous. The CDR3 consists of 15 residues. Germline CDR1 reads MNHEY; CDR2 reads SVGAGI. V was cut by 2 bases and J by 4 bases, with 12 bases left in between. The CDR3 region has the DNA TGTGCCAGCAGTTACGAGGACGTTAAGTACAATGAGCAGTTCTTC. Protein: CASSYEDVKYNEQFF.

This clonotype was recorded a few times. The rearrangement links TRBV6-5 to TRBJ1-1, with 7 bases aligning to TRBD1. The length of the CDR3 is 18 residues. Germline lookup yields CDR1 MNHEY and CDR2 SVGAGI. V was pared by 2 bases and J by 11 bases, with 23 bases of the junction left unmatched. CDR3 protein: CASSYNTGALLSDAGAFF. The CDR3 region has the DNA TGTGCCAGCAGTTACAACACAGGGGCTCTTTTATCGGATGCTGGGGCTTTCTTT.

This clonotype has only one observation. The V call is TRBV7-9, the J call TRBJ1-5, with D possibly being TRBD1 (5 bases). The CDR3 sequence is 17 residues long. CDR1 SEHNR and CDR2 FQNEAQ come from the germline V gene (reference sequence). V was clipped by 3 bases and J by 4 bases, with 19 bases between them. The CDR3 nucleotides read TGTGCCAGCAGCTTTACCTTTTATACCAGGGAAAATCAGCCCCAGCATTTT. It encodes CASSFTFYTRENQPQHF.

Here the CDR3 reads CASSLGEDTIYF. The CDR3, as DNA: TGTGCCAGCAGCCTCGGTGAAGACACCATATATTTT. The rearrangement joins TRBV7-6 to TRBJ1-3; no clear D. CDR3 length: 12 residues. The V and J ends lost 5 bases and 8 bases respectively, with 10 bases between them. From germline, CDR1 is SGHVS and CDR2 FNYEAQ.

In this sample, this clonotype turned up a few times. This chain joins TRBV15 and TRBJ1-2; tentatively, D is TRBD1 (6 bases). CDR1 LNHNV and CDR2 YYDKDF come from the germline V gene (reference sequence). The CDR3 consists of 16 residues. Trimming cost V 2 bases and J 4 bases, with 17 bases left between them. DNA for the CDR3: TGTGCCACCAGCAGACTAGGACAGACCGGACCCTATGGCTACACCTTC. The encoded protein is CATSRLGQTGPYGYTF.

This clonotype came up many times. The CDR3 DNA is TGTGCCAGCAGCCCCTCATCGACAGGCATGAACACTGAAGCTTTCTTT. Its translation is CASSPSSTGMNTEAFF. This sequence joins TRBV5-4 and TRBJ1-1, with D perhaps matching TRBD1 (6 bases). CDR1 SGHNT and CDR2 YYREEE come from the germline V gene (reference sequence). The germline V and J ends were trimmed by 4 bases and 0 bases, with 16 bases remaining between them. This CDR3 contains 16 residues.